This paragraph reports one TCR beta chain. Its specificity is not known. Sample-barcoded 5' priming and a J-beta primer mix drove a second PCR of about 6 to 11 cycles. Each cDNA molecule, via a template-switch adaptor with 12 random nucleotides, was tagged. TCRdb independently ran MiXCR on the 5' RACE reads; one entry per CDR3 protein. The sample has about 1.5 million distinct CDR3 sequences; around 42% are singletons. The J segment lost 3 bases and the V segment lost 1 base, leaving 12 bases of the junction unmatched. The CDR3 has 17 residues. CDR1 is DFQATT and CDR2 is SNEGSKA in the germline V gene (reference sequence). This sample was taken from a study of blood T cells in healthy people across ages. Each donor supplied roughly 9.2 milliliters of peripheral blood. Whole-study findings and limits: The recorded TCR beta diversity per million T cells decreased in a roughly linear manner with age.

The J gene is TRBJ2-1, the V gene TRBV20-1; 7 nucleotides line up with TRBD2. Material for sequencing was blood. The TCR was taken from a woman between 18 and 29 years old in good health. The CDR3 here is CSARVRGIGGIYNEQFF. CDR3 in DNA: TGCAGTGCTAGAGTTCGGGGTATCGGGGGGATCTACAATGAGCAGTTCTTC.